This T cell receptor beta chain came from a study of identifying expanded T cells in peripheral blood. During the collection period, no donor immune events like infections were recorded. Assay used: immunoSEQ multiplex PCR; TCRdb lists only in-frame clones, some missing. Of 100,000 or so clones in the sample, about 89% are singletons; the top ten hold roughly 17%. General study findings and limits: Differentially abundant clones: roughly 1.2 between replicates, about 16 at 2 to 3 weeks, around 20 at four. Two-week clone count variance significantly increased as total template count grew.

Trimming cost V 6 bases and J 0 bases; bases outside gene matches: 5. Per germline, CDR1 SNHLY and CDR2 FYNNEI. The CDR3 is made up of 15 amino acids. Notes on this clone: The antigen is unknown.

The TCR comes from a person aged 18 to 75 in good health. The sequencing input was blood. This chain uses TRBV2 with TRBJ1-5; TRBD1 matches 7 bases. As DNA, the CDR3 is TGTGCCAGCAGGGGGGACAGTGTTAGCAATCAGCCCCAGCATTTT. This gives the protein CASRGDSVSNQPQHF.